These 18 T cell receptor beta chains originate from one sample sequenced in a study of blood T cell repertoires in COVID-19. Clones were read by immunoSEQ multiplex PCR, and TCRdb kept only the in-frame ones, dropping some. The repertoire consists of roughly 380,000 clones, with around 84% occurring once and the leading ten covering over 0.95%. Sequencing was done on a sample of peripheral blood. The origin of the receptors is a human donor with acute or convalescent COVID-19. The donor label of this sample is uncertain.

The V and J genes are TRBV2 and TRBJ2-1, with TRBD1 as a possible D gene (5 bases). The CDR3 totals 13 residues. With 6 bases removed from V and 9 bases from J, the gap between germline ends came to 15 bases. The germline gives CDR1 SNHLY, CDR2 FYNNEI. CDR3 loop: CASRIEAGREQFF. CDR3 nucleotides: TGTGCCAGCAGAATTGAGGCAGGGCGTGAGCAGTTCTTC.

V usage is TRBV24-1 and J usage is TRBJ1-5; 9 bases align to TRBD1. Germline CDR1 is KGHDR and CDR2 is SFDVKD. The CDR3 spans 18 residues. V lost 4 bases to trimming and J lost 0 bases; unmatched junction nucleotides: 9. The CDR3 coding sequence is TGTGCCACCAGTGACAATATAACAGGGGGCTATAGCAATCAGCCCCAGCATTTT. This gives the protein CATSDNITGGYSNQPQHF.

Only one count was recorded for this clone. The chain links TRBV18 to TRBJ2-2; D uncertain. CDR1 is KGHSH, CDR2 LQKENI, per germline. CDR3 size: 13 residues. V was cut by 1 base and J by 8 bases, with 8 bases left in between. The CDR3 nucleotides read TGTGCCAGCTCACCACAAAACGGGGGGGAGCTGTTTTTT. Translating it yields CASSPQNGGELFF.

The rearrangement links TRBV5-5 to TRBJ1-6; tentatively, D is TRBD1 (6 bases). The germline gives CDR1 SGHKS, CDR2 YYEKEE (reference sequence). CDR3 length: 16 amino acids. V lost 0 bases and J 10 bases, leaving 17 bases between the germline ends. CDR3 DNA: TGTGCCAGCAGCTTGGAGCGGGGGCAGCTTAGGTCACCCCTCCACTTT. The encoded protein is CASSLERGQLRSPLHF.

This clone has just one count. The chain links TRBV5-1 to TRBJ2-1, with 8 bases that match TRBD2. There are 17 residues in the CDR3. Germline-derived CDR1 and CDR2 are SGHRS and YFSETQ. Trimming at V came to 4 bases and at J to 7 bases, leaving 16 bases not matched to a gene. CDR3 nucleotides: TGCGCCAGCAGCCATGCCTCGGGAGGGCCCTCTTTGAATGAGCAGTTCTTC. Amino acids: CASSHASGGPSLNEQFF. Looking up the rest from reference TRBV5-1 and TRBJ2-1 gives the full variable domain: KAGVTQTPRYLIKTRGQQVTLSCSPISGHRSVSWYQQTPGQGLQFLFEYFSETQRNKGNFPGRFSGRQFSNSRSEMNVSTLELGDSALYLCASSHASGGPSLNEQFFGPGTRLTVL.

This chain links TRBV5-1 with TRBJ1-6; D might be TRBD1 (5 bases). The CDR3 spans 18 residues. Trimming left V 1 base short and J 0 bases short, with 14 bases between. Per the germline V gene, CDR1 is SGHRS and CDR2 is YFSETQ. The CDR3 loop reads CASSLSGQGSSYNSPLHF. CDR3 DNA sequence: TGCGCCAGCAGCTTGAGTGGCCAGGGAAGCTCCTATAATTCACCCCTCCACTTT.

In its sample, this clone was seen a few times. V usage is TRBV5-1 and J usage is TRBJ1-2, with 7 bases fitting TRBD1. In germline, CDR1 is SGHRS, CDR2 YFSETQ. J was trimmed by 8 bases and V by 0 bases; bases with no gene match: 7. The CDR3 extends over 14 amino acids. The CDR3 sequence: CASSLGGTVEGYTF. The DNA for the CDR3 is TGCGCCAGCAGCTTGGGTGGGACAGTTGAAGGCTACACCTTC.

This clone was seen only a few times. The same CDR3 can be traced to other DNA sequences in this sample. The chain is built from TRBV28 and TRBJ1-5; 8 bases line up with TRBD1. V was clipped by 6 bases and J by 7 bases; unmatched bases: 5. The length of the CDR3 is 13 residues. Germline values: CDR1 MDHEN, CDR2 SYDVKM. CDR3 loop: CASRRTGIQPQHF. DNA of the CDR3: TGTGCCAGCAGGAGGACAGGGATCCAGCCCCAGCATTTT.

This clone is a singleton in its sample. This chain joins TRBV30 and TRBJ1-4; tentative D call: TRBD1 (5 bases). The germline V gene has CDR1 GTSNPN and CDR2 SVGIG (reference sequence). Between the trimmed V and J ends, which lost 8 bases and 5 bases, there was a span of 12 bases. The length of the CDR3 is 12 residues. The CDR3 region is CAGGGANEKLFF. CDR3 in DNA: TGTGCCGGAGGCGGGGCCAATGAAAAACTGTTTTTT.

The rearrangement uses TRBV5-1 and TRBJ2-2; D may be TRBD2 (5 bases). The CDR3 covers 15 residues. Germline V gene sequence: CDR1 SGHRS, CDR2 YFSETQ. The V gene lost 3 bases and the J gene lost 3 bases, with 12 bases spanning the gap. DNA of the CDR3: TGCGCCAGCAGCTGGACTGCCCTGGACACCGGGGAGCTGTTTTTT. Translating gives CASSWTALDTGELFF.

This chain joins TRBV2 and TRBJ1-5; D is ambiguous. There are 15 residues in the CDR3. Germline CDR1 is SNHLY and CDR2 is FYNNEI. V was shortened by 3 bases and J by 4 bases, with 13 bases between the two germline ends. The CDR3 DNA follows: TGTGCCAGCAGTGAGTTCTCCGCGCCAAATCAGCCCCAGCATTTT. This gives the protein CASSEFSAPNQPQHF. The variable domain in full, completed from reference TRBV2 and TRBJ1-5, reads EPEVTQTPSHQVTQMGQEVILRCVPISNHLYFYWYRQILGQKVEFLVSFYNNEISEKSEIFDDQFSVERPDGSNFTLKIRSTKLEDSAMYFCASSEFSAPNQPQHFGDGTRLSIL.

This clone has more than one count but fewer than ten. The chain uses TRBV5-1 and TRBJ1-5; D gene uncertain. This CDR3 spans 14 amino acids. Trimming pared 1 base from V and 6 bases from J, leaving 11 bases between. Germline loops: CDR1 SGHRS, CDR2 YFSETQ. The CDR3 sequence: CASSLSSGAQPQHF. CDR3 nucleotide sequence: TGCGCCAGCAGCTTGAGTAGCGGTGCTCAGCCCCAGCATTTT.

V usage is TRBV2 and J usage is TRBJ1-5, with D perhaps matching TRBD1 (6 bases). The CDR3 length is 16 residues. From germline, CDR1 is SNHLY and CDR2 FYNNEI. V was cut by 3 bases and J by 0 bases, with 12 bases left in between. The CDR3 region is CASSDIPDSSNQPQHF. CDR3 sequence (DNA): TGTGCCAGCAGTGACATTCCGGACAGTAGCAATCAGCCCCAGCATTTT.

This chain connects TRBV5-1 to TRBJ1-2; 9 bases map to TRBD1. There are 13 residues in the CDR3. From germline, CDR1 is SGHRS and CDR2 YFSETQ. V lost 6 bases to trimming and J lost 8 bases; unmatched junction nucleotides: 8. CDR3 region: CASNLGQGRGYTF. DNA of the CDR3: TGCGCCAGCAATCTGGGACAGGGTCGGGGCTACACCTTC.

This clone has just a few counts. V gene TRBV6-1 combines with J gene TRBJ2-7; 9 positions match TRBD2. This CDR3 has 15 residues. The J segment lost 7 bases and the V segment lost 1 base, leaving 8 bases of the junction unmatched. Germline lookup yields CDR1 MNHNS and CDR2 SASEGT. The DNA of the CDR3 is TGTGCCAGCAGTGAAGATGGCGGGAGGGCCCTTGAGCAGTACTTC. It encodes CASSEDGGRALEQYF.

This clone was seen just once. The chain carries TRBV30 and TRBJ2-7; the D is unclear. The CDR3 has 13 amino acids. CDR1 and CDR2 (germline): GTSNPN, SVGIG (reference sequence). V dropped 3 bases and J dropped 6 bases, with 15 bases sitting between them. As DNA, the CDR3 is TGTGCCTGGAGAGAAGTCCCAACGGGCGAGCAGTACTTC. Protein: CAWREVPTGEQYF.

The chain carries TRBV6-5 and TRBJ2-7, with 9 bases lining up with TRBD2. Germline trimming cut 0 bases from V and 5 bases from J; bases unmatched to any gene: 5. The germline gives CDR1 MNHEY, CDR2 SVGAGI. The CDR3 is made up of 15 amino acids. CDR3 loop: CASSYSASGKNEQYF. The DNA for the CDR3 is TGTGCCAGCAGTTACTCGGCTAGCGGGAAAAACGAGCAGTACTTC.

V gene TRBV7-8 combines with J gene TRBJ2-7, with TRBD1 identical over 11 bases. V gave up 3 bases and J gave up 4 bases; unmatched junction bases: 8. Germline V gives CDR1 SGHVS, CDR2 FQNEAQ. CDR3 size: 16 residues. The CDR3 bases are TGTGCCAGCAGCTTGGCCCTGGGACAGGGGGAATACGAGCAGTACTTC. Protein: CASSLALGQGEYEQYF.